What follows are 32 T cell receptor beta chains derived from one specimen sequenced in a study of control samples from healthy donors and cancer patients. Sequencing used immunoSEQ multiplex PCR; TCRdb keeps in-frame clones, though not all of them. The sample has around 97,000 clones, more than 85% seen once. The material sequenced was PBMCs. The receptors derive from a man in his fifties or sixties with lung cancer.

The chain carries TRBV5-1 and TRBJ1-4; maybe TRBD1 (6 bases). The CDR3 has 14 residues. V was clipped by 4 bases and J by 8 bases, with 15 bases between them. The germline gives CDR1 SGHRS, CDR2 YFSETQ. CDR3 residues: CASSERQVDEKLFF. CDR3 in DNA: TGCGCCAGCAGCGAAAGACAGGTTGACGAAAAACTGTTTTTT.

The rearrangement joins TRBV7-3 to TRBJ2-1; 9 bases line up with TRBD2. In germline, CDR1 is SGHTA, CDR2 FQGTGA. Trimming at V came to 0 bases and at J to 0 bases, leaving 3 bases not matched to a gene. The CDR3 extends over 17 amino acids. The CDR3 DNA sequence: TGTGCCAGCAGCTTAACTTCTAGCGGGGCCTCCTACAATGAGCAGTTCTTC. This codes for CASSLTSSGASYNEQFF.

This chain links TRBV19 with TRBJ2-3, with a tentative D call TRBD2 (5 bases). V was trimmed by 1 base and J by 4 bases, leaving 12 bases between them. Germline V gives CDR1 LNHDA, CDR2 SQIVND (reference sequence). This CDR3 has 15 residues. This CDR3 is CASSIVLTDSDTQYF. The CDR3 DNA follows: TGTGCCAGTAGTATAGTGTTGACGGACTCAGATACGCAGTATTTT.

CDR3 region: CASSLAGGANYGYTF. DNA of the CDR3: TGTGCCAGCAGCTTGGCCGGGGGAGCTAACTATGGCTACACCTTC. J is TRBJ1-2 and V is TRBV5-6; TRBD1 might be the D (5 bases). Germline CDR1 is SGHDT and CDR2 is YYEEEE. The V end was cut by 0 bases, the J end by 0 bases, with 9 bases between. CDR3 length: 15 residues.

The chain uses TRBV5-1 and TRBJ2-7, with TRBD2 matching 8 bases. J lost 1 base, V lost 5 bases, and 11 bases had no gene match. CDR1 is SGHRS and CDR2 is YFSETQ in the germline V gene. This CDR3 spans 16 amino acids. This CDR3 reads CASSLGPAGESYEQYF. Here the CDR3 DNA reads TGCGCCAGCAGTCTGGGCCCAGCGGGGGAGTCCTACGAGCAGTACTTC.

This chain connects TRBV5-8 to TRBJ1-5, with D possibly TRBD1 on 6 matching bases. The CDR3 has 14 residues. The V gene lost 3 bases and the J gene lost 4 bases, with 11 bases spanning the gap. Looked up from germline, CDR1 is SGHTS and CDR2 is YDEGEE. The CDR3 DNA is TGTGCCAGCAGCTGGGAACAGGGTAATCAGCCCCAGCATTTT. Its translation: CASSWEQGNQPQHF.

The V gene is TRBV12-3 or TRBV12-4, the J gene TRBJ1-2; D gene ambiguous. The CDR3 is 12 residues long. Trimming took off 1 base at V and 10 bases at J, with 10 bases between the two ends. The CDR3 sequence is CASSLGGGFYTF. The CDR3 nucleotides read TGTGCCAGCAGTTTAGGCGGAGGATTCTACACCTTC.

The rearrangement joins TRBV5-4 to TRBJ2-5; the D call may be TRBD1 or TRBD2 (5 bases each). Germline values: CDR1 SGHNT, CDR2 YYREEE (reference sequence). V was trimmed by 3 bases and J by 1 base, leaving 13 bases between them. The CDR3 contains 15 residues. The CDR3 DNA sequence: TGTGCCAGCAGCTCGGGGCAGGGCTCCCAAGAGACCCAGTACTTC. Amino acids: CASSSGQGSQETQYF.

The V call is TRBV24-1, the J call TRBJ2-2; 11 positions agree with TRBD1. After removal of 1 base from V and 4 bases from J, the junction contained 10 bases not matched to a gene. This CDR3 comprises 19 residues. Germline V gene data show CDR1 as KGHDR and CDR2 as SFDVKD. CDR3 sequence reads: CATSDLGQRDRGGTGELFF. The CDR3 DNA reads TGTGCCACCAGTGATTTAGGCCAAAGGGACAGGGGGGGCACCGGGGAGCTGTTTTTT.

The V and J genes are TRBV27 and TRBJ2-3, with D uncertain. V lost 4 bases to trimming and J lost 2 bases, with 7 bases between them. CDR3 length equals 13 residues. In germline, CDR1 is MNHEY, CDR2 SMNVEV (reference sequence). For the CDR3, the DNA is TGTGCCAGCAGTTACGATTACACAGATACGCAGTATTTT. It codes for CASSYDYTDTQYF.

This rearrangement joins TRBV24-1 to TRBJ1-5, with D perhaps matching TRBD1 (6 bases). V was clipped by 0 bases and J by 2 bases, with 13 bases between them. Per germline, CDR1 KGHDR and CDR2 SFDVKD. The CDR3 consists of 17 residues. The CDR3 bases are TGTGCCACCAGTGATTTGGGTTCAGGGGTAGGCAATCAGCCCCAGCATTTT. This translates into CATSDLGSGVGNQPQHF.

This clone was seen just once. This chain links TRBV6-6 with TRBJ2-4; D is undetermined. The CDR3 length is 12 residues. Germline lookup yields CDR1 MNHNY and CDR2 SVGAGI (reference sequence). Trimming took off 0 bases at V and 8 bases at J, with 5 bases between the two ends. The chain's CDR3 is CASSYSRDIQYF. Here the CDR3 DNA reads TGTGCCAGCAGTTACTCAAGGGACATTCAGTACTTC.

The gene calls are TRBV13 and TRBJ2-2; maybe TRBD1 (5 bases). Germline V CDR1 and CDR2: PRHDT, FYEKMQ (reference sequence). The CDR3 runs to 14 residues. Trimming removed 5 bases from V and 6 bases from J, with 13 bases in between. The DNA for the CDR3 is TGTGCCAGCAGCCCAATCGACAGTCCCGGGGAGCTGTTTTTT. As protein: CASSPIDSPGELFF.

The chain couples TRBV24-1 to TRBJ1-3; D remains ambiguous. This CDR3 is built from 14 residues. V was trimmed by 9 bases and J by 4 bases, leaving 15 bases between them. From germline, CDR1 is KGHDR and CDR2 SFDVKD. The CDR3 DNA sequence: TGTGCCACCCTTCTCTACTGGGCAGGAAACACCATATATTTT. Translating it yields CATLLYWAGNTIYF.

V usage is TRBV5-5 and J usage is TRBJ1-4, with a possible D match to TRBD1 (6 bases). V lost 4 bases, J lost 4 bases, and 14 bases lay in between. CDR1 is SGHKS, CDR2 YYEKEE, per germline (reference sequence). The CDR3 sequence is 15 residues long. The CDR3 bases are TGTGCCAGCAGCAACCTGGACAGCCTTAATGAAAAACTGTTTTTT. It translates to CASSNLDSLNEKLFF.

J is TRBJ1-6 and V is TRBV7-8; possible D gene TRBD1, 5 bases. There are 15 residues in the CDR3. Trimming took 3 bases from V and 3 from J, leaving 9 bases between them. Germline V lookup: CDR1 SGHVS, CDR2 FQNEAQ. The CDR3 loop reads CASSFRQGYNSPLHF. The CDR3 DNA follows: TGTGCCAGCAGCTTTAGGCAGGGCTATAATTCACCCCTCCACTTT.

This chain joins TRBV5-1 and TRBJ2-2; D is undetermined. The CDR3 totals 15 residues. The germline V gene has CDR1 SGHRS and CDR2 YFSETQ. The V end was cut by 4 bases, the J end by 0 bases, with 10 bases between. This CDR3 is CASSLRAANTGELFF. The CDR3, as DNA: TGCGCCAGCAGCCTCCGGGCCGCGAACACCGGGGAGCTGTTTTTT.

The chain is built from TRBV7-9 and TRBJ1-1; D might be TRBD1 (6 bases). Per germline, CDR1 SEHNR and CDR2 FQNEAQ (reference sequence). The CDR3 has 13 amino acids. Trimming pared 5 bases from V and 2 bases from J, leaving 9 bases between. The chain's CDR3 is CASSRTVNTEAFF. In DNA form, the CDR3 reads TGTGCCAGCAGCCGGACAGTTAACACTGAAGCTTTCTTT.

Here the CDR3 reads CASRFPGGDSPLHF. As DNA, the CDR3 is TGTGCCAGCAGATTCCCAGGGGGGGATTCACCCCTCCACTTT. This chain uses TRBV6-5 with TRBJ1-6; TRBD1 aligns across 7 bases. The germline V gene encodes CDR1 MNHEY and CDR2 SVGAGI. This CDR3 contains 14 residues. V gave up 6 bases and J gave up 8 bases; unmatched junction bases: 7.

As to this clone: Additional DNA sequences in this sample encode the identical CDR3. As DNA, the CDR3 is TGCGCCAGCAGCTTGGCCGTAGCGGGGGCGGGCACCGGGGAGCTGTTTTTT. The encoded protein is CASSLAVAGAGTGELFF. This chain joins TRBV5-1 and TRBJ2-2; 9 nucleotides match TRBD2. The CDR3 has 17 residues. Germline V gene lookup returns CDR1 SGHRS and CDR2 YFSETQ. V was clipped by 0 bases and J by 4 bases; unmatched bases: 7.

CDR3 amino acids: CASSRDEAYEQYF. CDR3 DNA: TGTGCCAGCAGTCGGGACGAAGCCTACGAGCAGTACTTC. The chain combines TRBV6-6 with TRBJ2-7; D could derive from TRBD1 or TRBD2 (5 bases each). Germline CDR1 is MNHNY and CDR2 is SVGAGI (reference sequence). V was shortened by 5 bases and J by 2 bases, with 10 bases between the two germline ends. The CDR3 extends over 13 amino acids.

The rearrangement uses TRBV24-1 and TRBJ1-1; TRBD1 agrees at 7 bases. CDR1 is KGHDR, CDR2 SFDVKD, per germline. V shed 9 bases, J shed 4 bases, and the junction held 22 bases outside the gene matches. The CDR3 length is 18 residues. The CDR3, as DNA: TGTGCCACCCCGCGGCAGGGGGGGGAGAGGGGCGGGAGCACTGAAGCTTTCTTT. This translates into CATPRQGGERGGSTEAFF.

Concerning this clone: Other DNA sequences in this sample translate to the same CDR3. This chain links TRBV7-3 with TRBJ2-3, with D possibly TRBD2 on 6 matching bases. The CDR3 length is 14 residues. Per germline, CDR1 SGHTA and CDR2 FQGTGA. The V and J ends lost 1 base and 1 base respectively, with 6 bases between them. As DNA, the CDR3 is TGTGCCAGCAGCTTAAGCGGGGGCACAGATACGCAGTATTTT. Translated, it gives CASSLSGGTDTQYF.

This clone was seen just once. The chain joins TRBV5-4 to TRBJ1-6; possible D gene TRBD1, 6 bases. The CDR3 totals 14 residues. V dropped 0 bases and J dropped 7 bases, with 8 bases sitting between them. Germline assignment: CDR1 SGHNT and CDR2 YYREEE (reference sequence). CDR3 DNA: TGTGCCAGCAGCTTGGAACAGGGCAATTCACCCCTCCACTTT. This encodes CASSLEQGNSPLHF.

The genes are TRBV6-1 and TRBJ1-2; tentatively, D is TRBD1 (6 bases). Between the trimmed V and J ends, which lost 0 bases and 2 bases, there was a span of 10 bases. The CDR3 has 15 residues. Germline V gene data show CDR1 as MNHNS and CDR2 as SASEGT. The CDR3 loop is CASSEARGDNYGYTF. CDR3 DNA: TGTGCCAGCAGTGAAGCGAGGGGGGACAACTATGGCTACACCTTC.

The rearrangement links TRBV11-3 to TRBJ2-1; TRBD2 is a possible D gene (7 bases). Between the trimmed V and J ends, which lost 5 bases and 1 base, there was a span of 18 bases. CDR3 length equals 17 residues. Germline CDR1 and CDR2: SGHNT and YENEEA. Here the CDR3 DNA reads TGTGCCAGCAGCCCCAGGGGCTCGGGGGGATCCTACAATGAGCAGTTCTTC. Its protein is CASSPRGSGGSYNEQFF.

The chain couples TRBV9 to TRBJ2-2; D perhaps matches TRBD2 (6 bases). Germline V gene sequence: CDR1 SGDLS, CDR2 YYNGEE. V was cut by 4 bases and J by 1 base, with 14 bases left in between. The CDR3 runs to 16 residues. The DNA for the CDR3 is TGTGCCAGCAGCCCCCGCGGGACCGAGAACACCGGGGAGCTGTTTTTT. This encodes CASSPRGTENTGELFF.

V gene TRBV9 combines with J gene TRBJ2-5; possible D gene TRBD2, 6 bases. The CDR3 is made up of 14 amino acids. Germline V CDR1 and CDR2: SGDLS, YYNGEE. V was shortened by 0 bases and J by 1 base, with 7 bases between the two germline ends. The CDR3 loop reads CASSVGRVQETQYF. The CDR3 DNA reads TGTGCCAGCAGCGTAGGGAGGGTCCAAGAGACCCAGTACTTC.

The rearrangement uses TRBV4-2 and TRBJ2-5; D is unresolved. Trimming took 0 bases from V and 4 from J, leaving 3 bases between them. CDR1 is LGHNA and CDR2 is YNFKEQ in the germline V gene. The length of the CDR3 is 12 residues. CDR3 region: CASSQEPETQYF. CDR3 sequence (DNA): TGTGCCAGCAGCCAAGAGCCAGAGACCCAGTACTTC.

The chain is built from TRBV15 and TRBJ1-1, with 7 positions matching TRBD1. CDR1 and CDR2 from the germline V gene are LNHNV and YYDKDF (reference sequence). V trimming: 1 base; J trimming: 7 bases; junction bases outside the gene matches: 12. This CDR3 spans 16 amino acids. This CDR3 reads CATSRGGGQSIFEAFF. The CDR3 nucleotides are TGTGCCACCAGCAGAGGAGGGGGACAGTCAATTTTTGAAGCTTTCTTT.

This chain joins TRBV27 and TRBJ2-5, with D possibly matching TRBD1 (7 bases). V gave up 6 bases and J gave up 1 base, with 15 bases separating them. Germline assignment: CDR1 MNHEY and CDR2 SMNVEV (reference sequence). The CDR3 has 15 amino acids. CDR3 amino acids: CASRPGGTVQETQYF. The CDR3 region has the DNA TGTGCCAGCAGACCCGGCGGGACAGTCCAAGAGACCCAGTACTTC.

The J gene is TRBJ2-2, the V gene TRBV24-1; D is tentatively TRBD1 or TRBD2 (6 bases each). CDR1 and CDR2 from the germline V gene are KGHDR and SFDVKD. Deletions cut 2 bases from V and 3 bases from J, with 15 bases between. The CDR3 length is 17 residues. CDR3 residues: CATSDSRGLLDTGELFF. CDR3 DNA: TGTGCCACCAGTGATTCCCGGGGGCTCTTGGACACCGGGGAGCTGTTTTTT.